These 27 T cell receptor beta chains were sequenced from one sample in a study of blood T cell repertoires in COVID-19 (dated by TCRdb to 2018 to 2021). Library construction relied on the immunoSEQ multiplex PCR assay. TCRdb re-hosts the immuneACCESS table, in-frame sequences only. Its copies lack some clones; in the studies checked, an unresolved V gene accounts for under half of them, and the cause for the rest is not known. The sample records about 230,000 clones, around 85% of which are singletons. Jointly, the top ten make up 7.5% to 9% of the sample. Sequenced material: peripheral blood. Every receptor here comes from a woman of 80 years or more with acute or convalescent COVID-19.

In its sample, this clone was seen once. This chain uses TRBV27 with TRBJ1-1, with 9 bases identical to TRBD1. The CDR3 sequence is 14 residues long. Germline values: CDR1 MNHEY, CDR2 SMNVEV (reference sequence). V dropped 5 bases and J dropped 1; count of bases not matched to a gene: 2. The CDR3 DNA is TGTGCCAGCAGTCGGACAGGGGCGAACACTGAAGCTTTCTTT. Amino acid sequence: CASSRTGANTEAFF.

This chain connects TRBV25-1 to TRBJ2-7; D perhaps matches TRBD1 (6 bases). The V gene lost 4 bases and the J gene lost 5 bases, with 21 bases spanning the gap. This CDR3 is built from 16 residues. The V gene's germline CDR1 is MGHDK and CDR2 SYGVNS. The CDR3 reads CASSGFLGQHVDEQYF. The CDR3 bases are TGTGCCAGCAGTGGATTTTTGGGACAACATGTGGACGAGCAGTACTTC.

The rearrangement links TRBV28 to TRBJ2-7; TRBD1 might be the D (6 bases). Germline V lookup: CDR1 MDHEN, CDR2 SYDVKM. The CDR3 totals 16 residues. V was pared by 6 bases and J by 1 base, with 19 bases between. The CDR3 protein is CASRAQEGQGSYEQYF. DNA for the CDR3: TGTGCCAGCAGGGCACAGGAAGGGCAGGGGTCCTACGAGCAGTACTTC.

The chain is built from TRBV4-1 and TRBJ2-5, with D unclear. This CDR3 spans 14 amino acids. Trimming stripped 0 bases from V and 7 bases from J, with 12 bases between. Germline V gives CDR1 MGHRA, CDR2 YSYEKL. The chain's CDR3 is CASSQDPGTGTQYF. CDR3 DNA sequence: TGCGCCAGCAGCCAAGATCCCGGTACCGGGACCCAGTACTTC.

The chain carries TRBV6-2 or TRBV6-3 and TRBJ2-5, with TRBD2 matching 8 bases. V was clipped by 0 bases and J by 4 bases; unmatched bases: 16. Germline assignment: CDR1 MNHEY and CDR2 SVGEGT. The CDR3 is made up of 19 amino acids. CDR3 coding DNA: TGTGCCAGCAGTTACTCGAAGTCTGGCGGGGGGCTAAGTGGAGAGACCCAGTACTTC. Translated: CASSYSKSGGGLSGETQYF.

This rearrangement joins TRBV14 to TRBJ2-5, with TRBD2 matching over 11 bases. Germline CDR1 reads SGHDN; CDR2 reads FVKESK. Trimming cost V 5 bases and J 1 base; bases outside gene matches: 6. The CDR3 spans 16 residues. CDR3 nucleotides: TGTGCCAGCAGCGTGCCGGGACTAGCGGTCCAAGAGACCCAGTACTTC. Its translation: CASSVPGLAVQETQYF. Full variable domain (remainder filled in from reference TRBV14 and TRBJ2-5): EAGVTQFPSHSVIEKGQTVTLRCDPISGHDNLYWYRRVMGKEIKFLLHFVKESKQDESGMPNNRFLAERTGGTYSTLKVQPAELEDSGVYFCASSVPGLAVQETQYFGPGTRLLVL.

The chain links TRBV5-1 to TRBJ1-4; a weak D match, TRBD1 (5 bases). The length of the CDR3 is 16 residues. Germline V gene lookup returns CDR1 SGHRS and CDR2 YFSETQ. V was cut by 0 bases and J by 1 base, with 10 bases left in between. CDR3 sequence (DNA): TGCGCCAGCAGCTTGGGGGGCGACAAAACTAATGAAAAACTGTTTTTT. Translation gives CASSLGGDKTNEKLFF.

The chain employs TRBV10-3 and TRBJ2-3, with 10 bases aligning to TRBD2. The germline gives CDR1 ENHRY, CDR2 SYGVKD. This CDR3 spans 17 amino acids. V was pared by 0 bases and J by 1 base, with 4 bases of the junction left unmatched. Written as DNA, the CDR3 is TGTGCCATCAGTGAGTCAGCGGGGGGGCCCGGCACAGATACGCAGTATTTT. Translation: CAISESAGGPGTDTQYF.

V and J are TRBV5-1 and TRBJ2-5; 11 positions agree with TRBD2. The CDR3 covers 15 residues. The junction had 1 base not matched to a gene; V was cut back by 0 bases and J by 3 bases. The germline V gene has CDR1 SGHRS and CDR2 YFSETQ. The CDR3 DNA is TGCGCCAGCAGCTTGGCTAGCGGGAGGAAAGAGACCCAGTACTTC. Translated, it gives CASSLASGRKETQYF.

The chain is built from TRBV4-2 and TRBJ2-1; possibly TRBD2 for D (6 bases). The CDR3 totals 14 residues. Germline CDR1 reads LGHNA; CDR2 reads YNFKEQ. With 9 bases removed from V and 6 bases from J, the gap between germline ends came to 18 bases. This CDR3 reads CARTRGSVGNEQFF. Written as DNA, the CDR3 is TGTGCCAGGACTAGAGGCAGTGTGGGCAATGAGCAGTTCTTC.

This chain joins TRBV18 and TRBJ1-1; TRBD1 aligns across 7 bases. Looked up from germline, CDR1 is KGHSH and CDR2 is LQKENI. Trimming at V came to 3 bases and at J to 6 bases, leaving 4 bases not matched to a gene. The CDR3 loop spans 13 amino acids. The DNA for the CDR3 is TGTGCCAGCTCACCGACGACAGGGTCTGAAGCTTTCTTT. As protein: CASSPTTGSEAFF.

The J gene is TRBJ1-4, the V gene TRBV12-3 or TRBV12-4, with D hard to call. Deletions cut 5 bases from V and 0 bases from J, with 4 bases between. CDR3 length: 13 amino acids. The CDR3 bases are TGTGCCAGCAGTCGTTCAACTAATGAAAAACTGTTTTTT. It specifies CASSRSTNEKLFF.

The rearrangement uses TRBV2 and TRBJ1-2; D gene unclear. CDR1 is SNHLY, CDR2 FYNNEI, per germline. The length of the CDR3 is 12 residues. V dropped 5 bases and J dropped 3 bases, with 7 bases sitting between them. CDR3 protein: CASSSTDYGYTF. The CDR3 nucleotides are TGTGCCAGCAGTTCCACAGACTATGGCTACACCTTC.

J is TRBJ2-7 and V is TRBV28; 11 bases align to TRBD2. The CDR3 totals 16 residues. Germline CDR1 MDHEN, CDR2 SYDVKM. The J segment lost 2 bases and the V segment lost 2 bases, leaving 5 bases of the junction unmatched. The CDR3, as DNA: TGTGCCAGCAGTTTACCCCAGGGACTAGCGGCCTACGAGCAGTACTTC. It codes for CASSLPQGLAAYEQYF.

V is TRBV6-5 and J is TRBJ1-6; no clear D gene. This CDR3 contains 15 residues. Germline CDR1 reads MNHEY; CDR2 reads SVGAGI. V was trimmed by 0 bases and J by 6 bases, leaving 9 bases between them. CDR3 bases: TGTGCCAGCAGTTACTCGAATGACTTTAATTCACCCCTCCACTTT. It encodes CASSYSNDFNSPLHF.

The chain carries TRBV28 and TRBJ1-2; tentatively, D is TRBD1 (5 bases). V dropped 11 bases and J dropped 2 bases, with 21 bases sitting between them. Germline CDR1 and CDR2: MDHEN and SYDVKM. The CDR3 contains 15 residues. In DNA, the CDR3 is TGTGCCCTAGAAGATATTCAGGGCCCCAACTATGGCTACACCTTC. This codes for CALEDIQGPNYGYTF.

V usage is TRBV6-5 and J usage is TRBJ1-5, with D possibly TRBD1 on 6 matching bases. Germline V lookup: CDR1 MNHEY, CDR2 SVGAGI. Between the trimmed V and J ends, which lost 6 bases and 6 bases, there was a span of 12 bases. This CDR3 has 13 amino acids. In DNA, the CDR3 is TGTGCCAGCAGCCTACAGGGAGTTCAGCCCCAGCATTTT. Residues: CASSLQGVQPQHF.

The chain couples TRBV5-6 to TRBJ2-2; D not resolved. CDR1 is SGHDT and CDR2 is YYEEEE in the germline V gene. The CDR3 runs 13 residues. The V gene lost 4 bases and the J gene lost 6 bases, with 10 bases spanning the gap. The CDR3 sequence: CASSPPQAGELFF. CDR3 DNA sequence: TGTGCCAGCAGCCCCCCGCAGGCCGGGGAGCTGTTTTTT.

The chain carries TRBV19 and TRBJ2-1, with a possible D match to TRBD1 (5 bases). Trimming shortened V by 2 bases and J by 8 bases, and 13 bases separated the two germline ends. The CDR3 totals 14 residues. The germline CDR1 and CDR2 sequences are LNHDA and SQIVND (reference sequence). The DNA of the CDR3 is TGTGCCAGTAGTATAACCGACAGTAGGGATGAGCAGTTCTTC. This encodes CASSITDSRDEQFF.

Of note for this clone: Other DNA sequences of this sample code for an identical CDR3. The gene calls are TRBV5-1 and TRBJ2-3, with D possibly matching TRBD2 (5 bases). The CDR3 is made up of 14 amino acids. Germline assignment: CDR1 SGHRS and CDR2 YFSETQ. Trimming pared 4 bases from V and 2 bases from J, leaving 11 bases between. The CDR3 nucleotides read TGCGCCAGCAGCCGCGGACTCGACACAGATACGCAGTATTTT. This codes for CASSRGLDTDTQYF.

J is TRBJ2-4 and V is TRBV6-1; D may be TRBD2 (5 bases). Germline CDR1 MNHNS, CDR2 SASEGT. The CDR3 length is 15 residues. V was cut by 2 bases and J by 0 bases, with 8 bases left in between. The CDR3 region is CASSERGLAKNIQYF. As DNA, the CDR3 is TGTGCCAGCAGTGAACGGGGTCTAGCCAAAAACATTCAGTACTTC.

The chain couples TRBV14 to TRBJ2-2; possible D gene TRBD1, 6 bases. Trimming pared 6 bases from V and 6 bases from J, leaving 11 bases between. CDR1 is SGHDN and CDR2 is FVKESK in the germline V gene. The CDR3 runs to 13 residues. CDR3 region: CASSPQGPGELFF. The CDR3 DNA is TGTGCCAGCAGTCCACAGGGCCCCGGGGAGCTGTTTTTT.

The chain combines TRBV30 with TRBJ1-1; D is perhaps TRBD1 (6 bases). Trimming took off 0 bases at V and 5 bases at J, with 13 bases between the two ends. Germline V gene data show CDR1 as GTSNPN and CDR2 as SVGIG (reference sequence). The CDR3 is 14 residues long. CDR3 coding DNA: TGTGCCTGGAGTGTACGCAGGGGTTGGACTGAAGCTTTCTTT. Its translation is CAWSVRRGWTEAFF.

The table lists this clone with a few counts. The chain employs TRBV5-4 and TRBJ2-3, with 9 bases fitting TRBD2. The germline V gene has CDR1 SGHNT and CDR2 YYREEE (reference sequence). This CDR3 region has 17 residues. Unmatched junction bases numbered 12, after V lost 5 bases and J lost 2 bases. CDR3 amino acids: CASRRRVAGVYTDTQYF. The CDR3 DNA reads TGTGCCAGCAGAAGGAGGGTAGCGGGGGTGTACACAGATACGCAGTATTTT. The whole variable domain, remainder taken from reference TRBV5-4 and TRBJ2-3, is ETGVTQSPTHLIKTRGQQVTLRCSSQSGHNTVSWYQQALGQGPQFIFQYYREEENGRGNFPPRFSGLQFPNYSSELNVNALELDDSALYLCASRRRVAGVYTDTQYFGPGTRLTVL.

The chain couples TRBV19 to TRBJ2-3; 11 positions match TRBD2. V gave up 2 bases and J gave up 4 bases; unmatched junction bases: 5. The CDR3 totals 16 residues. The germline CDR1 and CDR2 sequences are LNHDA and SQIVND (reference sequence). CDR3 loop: CASSIIAGGKADTQYF. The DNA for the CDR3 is TGTGCCAGTAGTATAATAGCGGGAGGGAAGGCAGATACGCAGTATTTT.

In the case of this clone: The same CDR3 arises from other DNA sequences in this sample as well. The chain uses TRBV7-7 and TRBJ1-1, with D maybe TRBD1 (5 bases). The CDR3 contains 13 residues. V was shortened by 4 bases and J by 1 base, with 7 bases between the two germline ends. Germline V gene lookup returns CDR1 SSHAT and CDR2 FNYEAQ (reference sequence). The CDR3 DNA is TGTGCCAGCAGCTCTGACAGGAACACTGAAGCTTTCTTT. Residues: CASSSDRNTEAFF.

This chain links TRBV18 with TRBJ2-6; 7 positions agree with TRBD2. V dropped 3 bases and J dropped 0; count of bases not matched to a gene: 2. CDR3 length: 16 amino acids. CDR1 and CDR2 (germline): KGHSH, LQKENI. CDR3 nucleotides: TGTGCCAGCTCACCTTCGGGAGGCTCTGGGGCCAACGTCCTGACTTTC. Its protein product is CASSPSGGSGANVLTF.